The sequence of this TCR beta chain was determined in a study of cytomegalovirus exposure and HLA in healthy donors. Study-level results: A later analysis linked a missense variant in DCLRE1C to the trimming of TCR beta V and J genes. Cytomegalovirus status, reportedly, was diagnosed with high specificity and sensitivity by the classifier.

CDR1 LGHNA and CDR2 YSLEER come from the germline V gene. The CDR3 spans 15 residues. V lost 0 bases and J lost 7, with 12 bases in between. This clone was seen more than once but under ten times. Its matching antigen is unknown. The PCR made use of 60 Vbeta and 13 Jbeta primers. Only in-frame clones appear in the TCRdb table, and some are missing; sequencing was by immunoSEQ multiplex PCR. Of roughly 82,000 clones listed, 72% are singletons. This chain links TRBV4-3 with TRBJ2-2; D may be TRBD1 (6 bases). The TCR originated in a woman aged 40 to 49 in good health and CMV-seropositive. The sequencing input was PBMCs. The CDR3 reads CASSQDTQGIGELFF. CDR3 DNA: TGCGCCAGCAGCCAAGATACGCAGGGGATCGGGGAGCTGTTTTTT.